This T cell receptor (beta chain) was sequenced in a study of blood T cell repertoires in COVID-19. Overall study: Researchers got acute and convalescent COVID-19 samples from the United States, Italy and Spain. T cells, B-cell-depleted T cells, or PBMCs provided the cDNA or gDNA that served as material.

V shed 5 bases and J shed 4 bases, with 22 bases lying between them. In germline, CDR1 is LGHNA, CDR2 YNFKEQ. The CDR3 is made up of 17 amino acids. Source study methods: Using reference gene primer amplification, nucleated cell counts were estimated. Clones were sequenced by immunoSEQ multiplex PCR, and TCRdb holds only the in-frame ones, with some missing. V and J calls and clone size follow that table, whereas D and trimming were derived from the DNA. The table records approximately 400,000 clones, 80% to 90% of them present only once. This rearrangement joins TRBV4-2 to TRBJ2-3, with a weak D call TRBD1 (6 bases). The sample was peripheral blood. This sequence originates from a man aged 40-49 years with acute or convalescent COVID-19. CDR3 coding DNA: TGTGCCAGCAGCAAACATCCAGTACAGGGTCGGCCAGATACGCAGTATTTT. Encoded protein: CASSKHPVQGRPDTQYF.